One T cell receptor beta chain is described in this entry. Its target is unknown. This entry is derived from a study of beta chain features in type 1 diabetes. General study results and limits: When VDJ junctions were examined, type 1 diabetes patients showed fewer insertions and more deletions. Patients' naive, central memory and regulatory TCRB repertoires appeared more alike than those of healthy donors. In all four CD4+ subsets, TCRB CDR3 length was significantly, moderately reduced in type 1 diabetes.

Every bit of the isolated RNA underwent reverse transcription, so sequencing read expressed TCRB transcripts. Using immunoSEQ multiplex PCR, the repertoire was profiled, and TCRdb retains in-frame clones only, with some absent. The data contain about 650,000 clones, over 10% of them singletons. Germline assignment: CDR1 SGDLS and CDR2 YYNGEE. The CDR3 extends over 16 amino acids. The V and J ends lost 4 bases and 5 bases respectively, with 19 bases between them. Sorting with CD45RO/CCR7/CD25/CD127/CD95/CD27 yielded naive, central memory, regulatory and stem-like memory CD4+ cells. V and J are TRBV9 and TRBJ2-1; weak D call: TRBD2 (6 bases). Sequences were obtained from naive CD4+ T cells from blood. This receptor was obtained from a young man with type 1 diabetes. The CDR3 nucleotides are TGTGCCAGCAGCTTGCTGGGCGCGGGGACTCACAATGAGCAGTTCTTC. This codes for CASSLLGAGTHNEQFF.